Included here is one TCR beta chain sequence, with context. Its antigen is unidentified. The germline CDR1 and CDR2 sequences are SNHLY and FYNNEI. There are 14 residues in the CDR3. V gave up 6 bases and J gave up 4 bases, with 15 bases separating them. Only in-frame clones appear in the TCRdb table, and some are missing; sequencing was by immunoSEQ multiplex PCR. Here the sample spans over 110,000 clones, 86% being singletons. The source of the sample is a study of Ad26.COV2.S vaccination and SARS-CoV-2 variants. Findings and limits, study-wide: Non-spike TCR breadth showed similarity between vaccine and placebo recipients. Compared with placebo recipients, vaccine recipients had higher spike-specific TCR breadth. Analytic work on TCR breadth and depth might have understated the full extent of total T cell responses.

The sample in question was peripheral blood, obtained after recovery from COVID-19. The TCR sequence derives from a human donor who had recovered from COVID-19. V and J are TRBV2 and TRBJ1-2; D is perhaps TRBD1 (6 bases). This CDR3 reads CASRPDSEFYGYTF. CDR3 nucleotide sequence: TGTGCCAGCAGGCCGGACAGTGAGTTCTATGGCTACACCTTC.